This record concerns one T cell receptor beta chain sequence. This sample is drawn from a study of blood T cell repertoires in COVID-19. For the study at large: Sites across the United States, Italy and Spain contributed samples from acute and convalescent COVID-19. Sample material is recorded as cDNA or gDNA derived from T cells, B-cell-depleted T cells, or PBMCs.

In germline, CDR1 is MDHEN, CDR2 SYDVKM. The J segment lost 6 bases and the V segment lost 5 bases, leaving 12 bases of the junction unmatched. The CDR3 is 16 residues long. Authors' analysis steps: Reference gene primer amplification yielded estimated nucleated cell counts. This table comes from immunoSEQ multiplex PCR, and its TCRdb copy is limited to in-frame clones, with some not included. V and J calls and clone size are as listed in that table; D and trimming were resolved from the DNA. Of about 180,000 clones listed, 70% to 90% are singletons. This TCR was sampled from a human donor with active or convalescent COVID-19. The donor label of this sample is uncertain. This sequence joins TRBV28 and TRBJ1-5; 8 bases agree with TRBD1. The sample was peripheral blood. CDR3 nucleotides: TGTGCCAGCAGTGATTTTAGTGGACAGGGTTTTCAGCCCCAGCATTTT. Encoded protein: CASSDFSGQGFQPQHF.